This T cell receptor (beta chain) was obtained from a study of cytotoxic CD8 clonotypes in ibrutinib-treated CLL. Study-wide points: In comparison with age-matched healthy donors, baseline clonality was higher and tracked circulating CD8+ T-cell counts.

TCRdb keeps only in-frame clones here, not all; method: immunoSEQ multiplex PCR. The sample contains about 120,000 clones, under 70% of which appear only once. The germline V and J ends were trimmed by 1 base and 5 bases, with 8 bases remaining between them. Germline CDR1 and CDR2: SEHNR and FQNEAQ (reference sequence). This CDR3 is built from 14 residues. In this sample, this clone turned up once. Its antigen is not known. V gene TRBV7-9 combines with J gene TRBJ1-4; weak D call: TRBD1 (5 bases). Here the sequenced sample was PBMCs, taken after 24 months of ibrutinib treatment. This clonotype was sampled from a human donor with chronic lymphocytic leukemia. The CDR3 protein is CASSLGAGNEKLFF. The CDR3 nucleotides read TGTGCCAGCAGCTTAGGGGCAGGGAATGAAAAACTGTTTTTT.